These 22 T cell receptor beta chains came from one sample sequenced in a study of T cells after yellow fever vaccination. TCRdb re-called the 5' RACE reads with MiXCR, one entry per CDR3 protein. The repertoire holds around 300,000 distinct CDR3 sequences, with about 4.5% as singletons. Sample: PBMCs, taken 15 days after the yellow fever booster vaccination. The receptor set was obtained from a young man who received the YFV17D yellow fever vaccine.

This clonotype was detected only a few times. The chain employs TRBV20-1 and TRBJ1-1, with 9 positions matching TRBD1. The CDR3 has 15 amino acids. Germline loops: CDR1 DFQATT, CDR2 SNEGSKA (reference sequence). The V segment lost 6 bases and the J segment 0 bases; nucleotides outside the gene matches: 8. The CDR3 bases are TGCAGTGCCCGCCGGGACAGGGCAATGAACACTGAAGCTTTCTTT. As protein: CSARRDRAMNTEAFF.

CDR3 amino acids: CASGKTSGKETQYF. In DNA, the CDR3 is TGTGCCAGCGGAAAGACTAGCGGGAAAGAGACCCAGTACTTC. This chain connects TRBV2 to TRBJ2-5, with TRBD2 matching over 11 bases. The CDR3 contains 14 residues. Germline CDR1 is SNHLY and CDR2 is FYNNEI. Unmatched junction bases numbered 5, after V lost 8 bases and J lost 3 bases. Drawing the rest from reference TRBV2 and TRBJ2-5, the complete variable domain is EPEVTQTPSHQVTQMGQEVILRCVPISNHLYFYWYRQILGQKVEFLVSFYNNEISEKSEIFDDQFSVERPDGSNFTLKIRSTKLEDSAMYFCASGKTSGKETQYFGPGTRLLVL.

The sample holds many counts of this clonotype. The rearrangement uses TRBV6-5 and TRBJ1-2; 7 bases agree with TRBD1. CDR1 and CDR2 (germline): MNHEY, SVGAGI. V lost 8 bases, J lost 7 bases, and 16 bases stayed unmatched. The length of the CDR3 is 15 residues. The CDR3 protein is CASCPPSTGEGGYTF. In DNA, the CDR3 is TGTGCCAGCTGTCCCCCCTCAACAGGGGAAGGTGGCTACACCTTC.

Only a few counts were recorded for this clonotype. The gene calls are TRBV28 and TRBJ2-5; tentative D call: TRBD1 (5 bases). V was shortened by 6 bases and J by 1 base, with 15 bases between the two germline ends. There are 15 residues in the CDR3. CDR1 is MDHEN and CDR2 is SYDVKM in the germline V gene. In DNA, the CDR3 is TGTGCCAGCAGCCATGGTTGGCAGGGCCAAGAGACCCAGTACTTC. Protein sequence: CASSHGWQGQETQYF. Supplemented by reference TRBV28 and TRBJ2-5, the full variable domain reads DVKVTQSSRYLVKRTGEKVFLECVQDMDHENMFWYRQDPGLGLRLIYFSYDVKMKEKGDIPEGYSVSREKKERFSLILESASTNQTSMYLCASSHGWQGQETQYFGPGTRLLVL.

This clonotype was observed many times. The V and J genes are TRBV6-1 and TRBJ2-1; D uncertain. Germline lookup yields CDR1 MNHNS and CDR2 SASEGT. The CDR3 spans 15 residues. The V end lost 5 bases, the J end lost 0 bases, and 11 bases lay between the germline ends. For the CDR3, the DNA is TGTGCCAGCAGTTTCGACGCGAGCTCCTACAATGAGCAGTTCTTC. This translates into CASSFDASSYNEQFF.

This clonotype showed up just a few times. The chain recombines TRBV20-1 with TRBJ2-7; no definite D call. V was pared by 0 bases and J by 4 bases, with 7 bases between. The CDR3 runs 12 residues. Per the germline V gene, CDR1 is DFQATT and CDR2 is SNEGSKA (reference sequence). The CDR3 DNA sequence: TGCAGTGCTAGAGAGGATAGGTACGAGCAGTACTTC. Translation gives CSAREDRYEQYF.

The genes are TRBV5-1 and TRBJ1-3, with TRBD1 as a possible D gene (5 bases). Germline V gene sequence: CDR1 SGHRS, CDR2 YFSETQ. The V and J ends lost 0 bases and 0 bases respectively, with 10 bases between them. This CDR3 spans 16 amino acids. The CDR3 bases are TGCGCCAGCAGCTTGGAGGGACCGCACTCTGGAAACACCATATATTTT. This sequence encodes CASSLEGPHSGNTIYF. Full variable domain (remainder filled in from reference TRBV5-1 and TRBJ1-3): KAGVTQTPRYLIKTRGQQVTLSCSPISGHRSVSWYQQTPGQGLQFLFEYFSETQRNKGNFPGRFSGRQFSNSRSEMNVSTLELGDSALYLCASSLEGPHSGNTIYFGEGSWLTVV.

This clonotype was recorded many times. The CDR3 nucleotides are TGTGCCAGCAGCCGCCTGACGGGGGTACATGAGCAGTTCTTC. Residues: CASSRLTGVHEQFF. The rearrangement joins TRBV7-2 to TRBJ2-1, with TRBD2 as a possible D gene (6 bases). This CDR3 has 14 amino acids. Germline assignment: CDR1 SGHTA and CDR2 FQGNSA. Trimming removed 5 bases from V and 8 bases from J, with 16 bases in between.

This clonotype was picked up a small number of times. The gene calls are TRBV5-1 and TRBJ2-1; TRBD2 matches at 13 bases. Trimming took 7 bases from V and 10 from J; bases not matched to a gene: 11. The CDR3 consists of 15 residues. Per germline, CDR1 SGHRS and CDR2 YFSETQ. The CDR3 bases are TGCGCCAGCCGGGAAACTAGCGGGGGGGCCGGGGAGCAGTTCTTC. This encodes CASRETSGGAGEQFF.

This clonotype appeared a few times. V usage is TRBV4-1 and J usage is TRBJ2-3, with D perhaps being TRBD1 or TRBD2 (5 bases each). Germline values: CDR1 MGHRA, CDR2 YSYEKL. The length of the CDR3 is 15 residues. The V end lost 5 bases, the J end lost 3 bases, and 15 bases lay between the germline ends. CDR3 coding DNA: TGCGCCAGCAGCTCAAGGACTTGGGGGACAGATACGCAGTATTTT. Encoded protein: CASSSRTWGTDTQYF.

Only a few counts were recorded for this clonotype. This sequence joins TRBV5-5 and TRBJ2-1; D is tentatively TRBD1 or TRBD2 (5 bases each). Germline CDR1 SGHKS, CDR2 YYEKEE (reference sequence). Between the trimmed V and J ends, which lost 5 bases and 6 bases, there was a span of 21 bases. This CDR3 is built from 16 residues. CDR3 sequence reads: CASSRLRDLPFNEQFF. The CDR3, as DNA: TGTGCCAGCAGTCGTTTACGGGACCTGCCCTTCAATGAGCAGTTCTTC.

This clonotype was seen repeatedly, ten times or more. The gene calls are TRBV4-3 and TRBJ1-5; D is perhaps TRBD1 (6 bases). The J call is doubtful: the DNA matches TRBJ2-3 better. This CDR3 spans 15 amino acids. Germline assignment: CDR1 LGHNA and CDR2 YSLEER. The DNA for the CDR3 is TGCGCCAGCAGCCAAGACAGCAGGGGAAATCAGCCCCAGTATTTT. Translation gives CASSQDSRGNQPQYF.

The chain links TRBV27 to TRBJ1-2; perhaps TRBD1 as D (5 bases). Per germline, CDR1 MNHEY and CDR2 SMNVEV (reference sequence). With 1 base removed from V and 6 bases from J, the gap between germline ends came to 27 bases. This CDR3 comprises 19 residues. The CDR3 here is CASSLWSVGREVGDNGYTF. The DNA for the CDR3 is TGTGCCAGCAGTTTATGGTCGGTAGGCAGGGAAGTCGGGGATAATGGCTACACCTTC.

The sample holds a few counts of this clonotype. The rearrangement links TRBV7-9 to TRBJ2-5; 9 bases are a match to TRBD1. Germline trimming cut 0 bases from V and 5 bases from J; bases unmatched to any gene: 4. Per the germline V gene, CDR1 is SEHNR and CDR2 is FQNEAQ (reference sequence). The CDR3 loop spans 15 amino acids. CDR3: CASSLATGGEETQYF. DNA of the CDR3: TGTGCCAGCAGCTTAGCCACAGGGGGCGAGGAGACCCAGTACTTC.

In its sample, this clonotype was seen many times. The chain couples TRBV28 to TRBJ2-2; D gene uncertain. The length of the CDR3 is 11 residues. Germline loops: CDR1 MDHEN, CDR2 SYDVKM. With 3 bases removed from V and 8 bases from J, the gap between germline ends came to 4 bases. CDR3: CASSLRGELFF. The DNA for the CDR3 is TGTGCCAGCAGTTTGCGGGGGGAGCTGTTTTTT. Variable domain in full (rest from reference TRBV28 and TRBJ2-2): DVKVTQSSRYLVKRTGEKVFLECVQDMDHENMFWYRQDPGLGLRLIYFSYDVKMKEKGDIPEGYSVSREKKERFSLILESASTNQTSMYLCASSLRGELFFGEGSRLTVL.

The sample holds a few counts of this clonotype. This chain joins TRBV21-1 and TRBJ1-1. TRBV21-1 is classified as a pseudogene. CDR3 length: 14 residues. CDR3 protein: CASSKDLGDTEAFF. The DNA for the CDR3 is TGTGCCAGCAGCAAAGATCTAGGTGACACTGAAGCTTTCTTT.

The chain employs TRBV20-1 and TRBJ2-2; TRBD1 matches at 7 bases. Germline V CDR1 and CDR2: DFQATT, SNEGSKA (reference sequence). The CDR3 extends over 14 amino acids. With 5 bases clipped from V and 7 bases from J, the junction kept 10 bases outside the gene matches. CDR3 DNA sequence: TGCAGTGCTGTCGGACAGGCCTCAGGCGGGGAGCTGTTTTTT. Its protein product is CSAVGQASGGELFF.

This clonotype has a count of ten or more. The chain combines TRBV6-6 with TRBJ2-3; D is tentatively TRBD1 or TRBD2 (5 bases each). V was trimmed by 2 bases and J by 0 bases, leaving 9 bases between them. The CDR3 sequence is 15 residues long. Germline V gene data show CDR1 as MNHNY and CDR2 as SVGAGI (reference sequence). The DNA for the CDR3 is TGTGCCAGCAGTTACCCGGGACGAAGCACAGATACGCAGTATTTT. This sequence encodes CASSYPGRSTDTQYF.

This clonotype was picked up many times. The V gene is TRBV7-2, the J gene TRBJ1-6; D is unresolved. Germline V gene data show CDR1 as SGHTA and CDR2 as FQGNSA. V lost 3 bases and J lost 9, with 12 bases in between. CDR3 length equals 14 residues. The CDR3 DNA reads TGTGCCAGCAGCTTTGGTCCCCCGGGTTCACCCCTCCACTTT. Translated, it gives CASSFGPPGSPLHF.

This clonotype occurred many times. The chain uses TRBV9 and TRBJ2-1; TRBD1 matches at 7 bases. V was pared by 4 bases and J by 3 bases, with 7 bases of the junction left unmatched. The CDR3 covers 15 residues. Germline V gene sequence: CDR1 SGDLS, CDR2 YYNGEE. The CDR3 is CASSQGERLYNEQFF. The CDR3 bases are TGTGCCAGCAGCCAGGGGGAACGGCTCTACAATGAGCAGTTCTTC.

The chain has TRBV4-3 and TRBJ2-3; D is uncertain. The germline V and J ends were trimmed by 0 bases and 10 bases, with 11 bases remaining between them. Germline assignment: CDR1 LGHNA and CDR2 YSLEER. The CDR3 spans 13 residues. CDR3 DNA sequence: TGCGCCAGCAGCCAAGATCACCGCCAAGCGCAGTATTTT. Translation gives CASSQDHRQAQYF.

Written as DNA, the CDR3 is TGTGCCATACAAGGGGGACTCTATAATTCACCCCTCCACTTT. It encodes CAIQGGLYNSPLHF. V gene TRBV15 combines with J gene TRBJ1-6; maybe TRBD1 (6 bases). This CDR3 comprises 14 residues. Trimming shortened V by 10 bases and J by 3 bases, and 13 bases separated the two germline ends. CDR1 is LNHNV, CDR2 YYDKDF, per germline (reference sequence).